The 5 T cell receptor beta chains below all came from one sample that was sequenced in a study of graft-versus-host responses after intestinal transplantation. The repertoire was sequenced with immunoSEQ multiplex PCR; TCRdb's copy has only in-frame clones and lacks some. The sample lists approximately 120,000 clones, around 94% seen once, with around 0.16% in the top ten. These receptors' targets are unknown. The material was unstimulated CD4+ T cells sorted from spleen or lymph node cells, obtained before intestinal transplant. These receptors originate from a human donor who received an intestinal transplant.

This chain links TRBV6-6 with TRBJ1-5; 8 bases line up with TRBD1. CDR3 length: 15 residues. V was pared by 3 bases and J by 9 bases, with 10 bases of the junction left unmatched. Germline lookup yields CDR1 MNHNY and CDR2 SVGAGI (reference sequence). This CDR3 reads CASSYLDREGWPQHF. CDR3 DNA: TGTGCCAGCAGTTATTTGGACAGGGAAGGATGGCCCCAGCATTTT.

The chain is built from TRBV6-5 and TRBJ1-1; perhaps TRBD1 as D (5 bases). CDR3 length: 13 amino acids. Germline CDR1 MNHEY, CDR2 SVGAGI. Trimming left V 6 bases short and J 4 bases short, with 12 bases between. The CDR3: CASRRGTATEAFF. CDR3 nucleotides: TGTGCCAGCAGGAGGGGCACGGCCACTGAAGCTTTCTTT.

The genes are TRBV5-1 and TRBJ1-2; D possibly corresponds to TRBD1 (6 bases). This CDR3 has 14 amino acids. V dropped 7 bases and J dropped 4 bases, with 17 bases sitting between them. Per germline, CDR1 SGHRS and CDR2 YFSETQ. The CDR3 here is CASRRTGTTYGYTF. CDR3 bases: TGCGCCAGCCGTCGAACCGGGACAACCTATGGCTACACCTTC. The whole variable domain, filled in from reference TRBV5-1 and TRBJ1-2, reads KAGVTQTPRYLIKTRGQQVTLSCSPISGHRSVSWYQQTPGQGLQFLFEYFSETQRNKGNFPGRFSGRQFSNSRSEMNVSTLELGDSALYLCASRRTGTTYGYTFGSGTRLTVV.

The chain uses TRBV7-8 and TRBJ2-2; D is unclear. The germline CDR1 and CDR2 sequences are SGHVS and FQNEAQ. V was trimmed by 2 bases and J by 0 bases, leaving 10 bases between them. The CDR3 has 16 amino acids. The CDR3 loop reads CASSLRRLANTGELFF. DNA of the CDR3: TGTGCCAGCAGCTTACGTAGACTGGCGAACACCGGGGAGCTGTTTTTT.

The V and J genes are TRBV5-1 and TRBJ1-1, with no clear D. Trimming pared 2 bases from V and 0 bases from J, leaving 5 bases between. The CDR3 runs to 13 residues. The germline V gene has CDR1 SGHRS and CDR2 YFSETQ. Here the CDR3 reads CASSFTVNTEAFF. As DNA, the CDR3 is TGCGCCAGCAGCTTTACGGTGAACACTGAAGCTTTCTTT.